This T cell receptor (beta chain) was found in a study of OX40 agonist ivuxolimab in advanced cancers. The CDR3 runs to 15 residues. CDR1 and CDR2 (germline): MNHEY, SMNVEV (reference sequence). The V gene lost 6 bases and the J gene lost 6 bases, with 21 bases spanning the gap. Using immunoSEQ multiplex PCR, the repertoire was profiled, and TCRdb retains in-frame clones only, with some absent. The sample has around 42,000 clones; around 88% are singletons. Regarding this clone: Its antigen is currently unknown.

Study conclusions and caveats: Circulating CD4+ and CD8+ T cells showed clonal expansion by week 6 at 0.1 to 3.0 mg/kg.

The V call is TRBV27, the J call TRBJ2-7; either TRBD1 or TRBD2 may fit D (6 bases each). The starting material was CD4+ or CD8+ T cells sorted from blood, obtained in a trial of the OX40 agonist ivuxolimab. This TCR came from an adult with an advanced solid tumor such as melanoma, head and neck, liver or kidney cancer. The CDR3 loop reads CASSTRKGGISEQYF. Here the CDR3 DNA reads TGTGCCAGCAGCACCCGGAAGGGGGGTATCAGCGAGCAGTACTTC.